The clone carrying this T cell receptor (beta chain) appeared a single time. The sample is drawn from a study of technical replicates of blood from a handful of donors. Unmatched junction bases numbered 4, after V lost 0 bases and J lost 9 bases. The CDR3 has 15 amino acids. The V gene's germline CDR1 is LGHNA and CDR2 YSLEER. Method: immunoSEQ multiplex PCR; TCRdb's copy keeps in-frame clones and lacks some. Of about 70,000 clones in the sample, roughly 92% were seen once. The specimen sequenced was PBMCs. The receptor's source is a human donor in good health. Some clones in this sample may be carry-over from other donors' samples. The chain links TRBV4-3 to TRBJ1-6; 8 bases align to TRBD1. In DNA, the CDR3 is TGCGCCAGCAGCCAAGATGTACAGGGGGTTTCACCCCTCCACTTT. Protein product: CASSQDVQGVSPLHF.